This TCR beta chain was retrieved from a study of T cells in Graves' hyperthyroidism and ophthalmopathy. The V gene's germline CDR1 is SEHNR and CDR2 FQNEAQ (reference sequence). This CDR3 comprises 16 residues. The germline V and J ends were trimmed by 3 bases and 0 bases, with 12 bases remaining between them. RNA transcripts gave rise to amplified TCR beta CDR3 regions. TCR CDR3 underwent first-round RT-PCR with the HTBI primer set. In TCRdb, the multiplex PCR reads were re-called with MiXCR into one record per CDR3 protein. The data hold fewer than 500,000 distinct CDR3 sequences, with approximately 15% observed a single time. This clonotype was recorded many times.

The sequence derives from a woman under 40 with Graves' ophthalmopathy. Sequences were obtained from blood. The chain has TRBV7-9 and TRBJ2-1; the D gene is possibly TRBD2 (7 bases). In DNA, the CDR3 is TGTGCCAGCAGCTTGGCGGGGGCCGTCTCCTACAATGAGCAGTTCTTC. The encoded protein is CASSLAGAVSYNEQFF.